These 14 T cell receptor beta chains came from one sample sequenced in a study of blood T cell repertoires in COVID-19. This table comes from immunoSEQ multiplex PCR, and its TCRdb copy is limited to in-frame clones, with some not included. The table lists about 110,000 clones, under 85% of them singletons, with just over 4% in the top ten. The specimen was peripheral blood. These receptors originate from a woman in her seventies with acute or convalescent COVID-19.

The V gene is TRBV7-2, the J gene TRBJ2-4, with D tentatively TRBD2 (6 bases). Per germline, CDR1 SGHTA and CDR2 FQGNSA. The V end lost 5 bases, the J end lost 8 bases, and 16 bases lay between the germline ends. The CDR3 length is 14 residues. CDR3 in amino acids: CASSISLGEDIQYF. In DNA form, the CDR3 reads TGTGCCAGCAGCATCTCTCTCGGGGAGGACATTCAGTACTTC.

The rearrangement links TRBV5-8 to TRBJ2-1; TRBD2 matches at 8 bases. Germline V CDR1 and CDR2: SGHTS, YDEGEE. The CDR3 spans 15 residues. J was trimmed by 2 bases and V by 6 bases; bases with no gene match: 7. The CDR3 protein is CASTLAGGTYNEQFF. The CDR3 nucleotides are TGTGCCAGCACCCTCGCGGGGGGAACCTACAATGAGCAGTTCTTC.

The chain has TRBV11-2 and TRBJ2-3; 7 bases map to TRBD1. Germline CDR1 is SGHAT and CDR2 is FQNNGV. After removal of 4 bases from V and 0 bases from J, the junction contained 16 bases not matched to a gene. The CDR3 runs 19 residues. CDR3 sequence reads: CASSSPATRQGWSTDTQYF. The CDR3 DNA is TGTGCCAGCAGCTCCCCGGCGACCAGACAGGGCTGGAGCACAGATACGCAGTATTTT.

The chain couples TRBV18 to TRBJ2-2; 7 bases agree with TRBD1. From germline, CDR1 is KGHSH and CDR2 LQKENI. Trimming took 3 bases from V and 7 from J; bases not matched to a gene: 17. The CDR3 covers 18 residues. This CDR3 reads CASSPRVPGQTSDGELFF. In DNA, the CDR3 is TGTGCCAGCTCACCCAGGGTCCCGGGACAGACCTCCGACGGGGAGCTGTTTTTT.

V is TRBV30 and J is TRBJ1-1; possibly TRBD1 for D (5 bases). Trimming removed 1 base at V and 3 bases at J, with 12 bases between. The CDR3 is 14 residues long. The germline V gene has CDR1 GTSNPN and CDR2 SVGIG (reference sequence). This CDR3 reads CAWSGGLPDTEAFF. CDR3 nucleotide sequence: TGTGCCTGGAGTGGGGGACTCCCTGACACTGAAGCTTTCTTT.

This chain connects TRBV28 to TRBJ1-6, with TRBD1 matching 10 bases. The junction had 10 bases not matched to a gene; V was cut back by 6 bases and J by 8 bases. The CDR3 covers 16 residues. Germline CDR1 is MDHEN and CDR2 is SYDVKM. The CDR3 loop is CASSSPDGTGDSPLHF. The CDR3 DNA is TGTGCCAGCAGCTCGCCGGACGGGACAGGGGATTCACCCCTCCACTTT.

V is TRBV7-9 and J is TRBJ1-2; a weak D match, TRBD1 (5 bases). CDR1 and CDR2 (germline): SEHNR, FQNEAQ (reference sequence). V gave up 1 base and J gave up 4 bases, with 10 bases separating them. The CDR3 covers 14 residues. The DNA for the CDR3 is TGTGCCAGCAGCTTAGGGGGGGTGAGCTATGGCTACACCTTC. Translation gives CASSLGGVSYGYTF.

The rearrangement links TRBV5-1 to TRBJ2-7, with 12 positions matching TRBD2. V was pared by 3 bases and J by 9 bases, with 13 bases of the junction left unmatched. The CDR3 runs 16 residues. Germline CDR1 is SGHRS and CDR2 is YFSETQ. The CDR3 DNA reads TGCGCCAGCAGCTCTGAGACTAGCGGGAGTGGTTTTTGGCAGTACTTC. Translation: CASSSETSGSGFWQYF.

The chain carries TRBV28 and TRBJ2-4, with a weak D call TRBD1 (6 bases). V gave up 2 bases and J gave up 2 bases, with 16 bases separating them. The CDR3 contains 17 residues. Germline lookup yields CDR1 MDHEN and CDR2 SYDVKM. The CDR3 bases are TGTGCCAGCAGTTTAGTTGGGGGCGTTGGAACCAAAAACATTCAGTACTTC. It translates to CASSLVGGVGTKNIQYF.

The chain has TRBV6-5 and TRBJ2-2, with 10 bases that match TRBD1. CDR3 length equals 16 residues. The V and J ends lost 2 bases and 7 bases, in that order; junction bases with no gene match: 7. Germline V CDR1 and CDR2: MNHEY, SVGAGI. DNA of the CDR3: TGTGCCAGCAGTTACCGACAGGGGGCGCATGGCGGGGAGCTGTTTTTT. Residues: CASSYRQGAHGGELFF.

The chain uses TRBV4-1 and TRBJ1-2; D not resolved. Looked up from germline, CDR1 is MGHRA and CDR2 is YSYEKL. The CDR3 is made up of 14 amino acids. With 3 bases removed from V and 8 bases from J, the gap between germline ends came to 16 bases. The CDR3, as DNA: TGCGCCAGCAGCCAGCCCACCTCCCGCAGGGGCTACACCTTC. Translated: CASSQPTSRRGYTF.

This clone was seen a handful of times. The V and J genes are TRBV4-1 and TRBJ1-2; no reliable D call. Deletions cut 7 bases from V and 8 bases from J, with 23 bases between. CDR1 is MGHRA, CDR2 YSYEKL, per germline. CDR3 size: 15 residues. The DNA of the CDR3 is TGCGCCAGCACCCCATTGGTGGGCAGCCCCTGGGGCTACACCTTC. Translated: CASTPLVGSPWGYTF.

The chain recombines TRBV6-5 with TRBJ2-1; a weak D match, TRBD1 (6 bases). The V gene's germline CDR1 is MNHEY and CDR2 SVGAGI. The CDR3 sequence is 13 residues long. V dropped 0 bases and J dropped 7 bases, with 7 bases sitting between them. The CDR3 DNA follows: TGTGCCAGCAGTTACTCGCAGGGGAATGAGCAGTTCTTC. It specifies CASSYSQGNEQFF.

The table lists this clone with a count of one. The J gene is TRBJ2-3, the V gene TRBV7-8, with D tentatively TRBD1 (6 bases). CDR1 SGHVS and CDR2 FQNEAQ come from the germline V gene. Trimming stripped 6 bases from V and 2 bases from J, with 18 bases between. This CDR3 is 16 amino acids long. As DNA, the CDR3 is TGTGCCAGCAGGTCTACAGGGCTAATCTTCACAGATACGCAGTATTTT. This translates into CASRSTGLIFTDTQYF.